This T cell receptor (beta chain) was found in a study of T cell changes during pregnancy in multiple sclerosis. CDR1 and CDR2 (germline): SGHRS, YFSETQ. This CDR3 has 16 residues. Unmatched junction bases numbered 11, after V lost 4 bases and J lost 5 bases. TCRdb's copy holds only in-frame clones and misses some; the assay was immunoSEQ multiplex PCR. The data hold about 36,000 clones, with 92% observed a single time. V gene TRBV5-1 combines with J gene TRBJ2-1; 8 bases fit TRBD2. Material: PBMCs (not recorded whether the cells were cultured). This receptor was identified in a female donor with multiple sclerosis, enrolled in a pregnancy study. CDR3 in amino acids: CASSPLSGRGNNEQFF. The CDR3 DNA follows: TGCGCCAGCAGCCCCCTGAGCGGGAGAGGAAACAATGAGCAGTTCTTC.